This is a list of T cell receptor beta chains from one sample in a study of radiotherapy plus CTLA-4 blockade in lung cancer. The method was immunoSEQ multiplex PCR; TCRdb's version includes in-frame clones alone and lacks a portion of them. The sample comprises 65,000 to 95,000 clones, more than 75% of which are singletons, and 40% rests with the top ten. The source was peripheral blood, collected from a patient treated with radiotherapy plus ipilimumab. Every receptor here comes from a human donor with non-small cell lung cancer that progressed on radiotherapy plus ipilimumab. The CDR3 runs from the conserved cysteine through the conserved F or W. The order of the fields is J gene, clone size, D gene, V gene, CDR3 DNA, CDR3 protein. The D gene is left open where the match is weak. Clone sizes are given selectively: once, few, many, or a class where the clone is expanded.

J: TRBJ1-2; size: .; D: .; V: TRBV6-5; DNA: TGTGCCAGCAGTCCACTCAGGGGCATCCATGGCTACACCTTC; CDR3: CASSPLRGIHGYTF
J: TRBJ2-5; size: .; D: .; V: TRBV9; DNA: TGTGCCAGCAGCGTAGCGCCCCAGATCCAAGAGACCCAGTACTTC; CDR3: CASSVAPQIQETQYF
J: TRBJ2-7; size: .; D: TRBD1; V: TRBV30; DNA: TGTGCCTGGCGGGGACAGGGCCCCTACGAGCAGTACTTC; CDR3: CAWRGQGPYEQYF
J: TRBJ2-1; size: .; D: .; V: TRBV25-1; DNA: TGTGCCAGCAGTGAGCTGGACATACGGGGCAATGAGCAGTTCTTC; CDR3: CASSELDIRGNEQFF
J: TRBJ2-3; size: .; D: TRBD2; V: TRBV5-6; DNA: TGTGCCAGCAGCTGGGGACTAGCGGGAGCAGATACGCAGTATTTT; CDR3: CASSWGLAGADTQYF
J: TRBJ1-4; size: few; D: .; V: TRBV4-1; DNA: TGCGCCAGCAGCTCGGGATCTTCTAATGAAAAACTGTTTTTT; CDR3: CASSSGSSNEKLFF
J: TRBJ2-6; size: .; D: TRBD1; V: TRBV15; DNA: TGTGCCACCAGCAGACTCGGGACAGGAATCTCTGGGGCCAACGTCCTGACTTTC; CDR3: CATSRLGTGISGANVLTF
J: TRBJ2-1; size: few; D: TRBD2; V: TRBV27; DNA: TGTGCCAGCAGTGCCCGGGGGGGCGGGGGCTACAATGAGCAGTTCTTC; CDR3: CASSARGGGGYNEQFF
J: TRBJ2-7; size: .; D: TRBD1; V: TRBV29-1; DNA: TGCAGCGTCCATAAGTCAGGGGGATCCTACGAGCAGTACTTC; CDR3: CSVHKSGGSYEQYF
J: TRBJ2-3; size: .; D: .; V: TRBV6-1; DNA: TGTGCCAGCAGTCCCGAAATTAAGACAGATACGCAGTATTTT; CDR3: CASSPEIKTDTQYF
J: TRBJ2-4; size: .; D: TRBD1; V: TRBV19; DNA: TGTGCCAGTAGTCAAACCAGACAGGGAAACATTCAGTACTTC; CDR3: CASSQTRQGNIQYF
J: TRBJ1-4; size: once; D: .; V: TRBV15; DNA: TGTGCCACCACGCGGAGTATCACTAATGAAAAACTGTTTTTT; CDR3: CATTRSITNEKLFF
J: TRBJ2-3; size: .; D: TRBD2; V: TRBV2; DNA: TGTGCCAGCAGTGGGGGTAGCGGGATTATAGATACGCAGTATTTT; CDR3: CASSGGSGIIDTQYF
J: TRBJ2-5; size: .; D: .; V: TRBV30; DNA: TGTGCCTGGAGTGAGAAGGGCCCGCAGACCCAGTACTTC; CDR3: CAWSEKGPQTQYF
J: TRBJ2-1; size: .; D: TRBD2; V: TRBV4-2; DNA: TGTGCCAGCAGCCAAGGGCTAGCGGGAAGTATCAACAATGAGCAGTTCTTC; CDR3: CASSQGLAGSINNEQFF
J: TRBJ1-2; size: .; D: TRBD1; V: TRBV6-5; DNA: TGTGCCAGCAGTAGACGGACAGGGAGCATCGGCTACACCTTC; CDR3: CASSRRTGSIGYTF
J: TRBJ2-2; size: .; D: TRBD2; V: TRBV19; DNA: TGTGCCAGTAGGCCGACTAGCGGGAGCGCCACCGGGGAGCTGTTTTTT; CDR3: CASRPTSGSATGELFF
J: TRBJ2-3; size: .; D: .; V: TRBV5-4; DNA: TGTGCCAGCAGTTTTCCCTCGGGAGATACGCAGTATTTT; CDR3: CASSFPSGDTQYF
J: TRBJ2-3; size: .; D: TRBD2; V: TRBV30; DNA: TGTGCCTGGAGCGGCAGCGGGAGCCCCACAGATACGCAGTATTTT; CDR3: CAWSGSGSPTDTQYF
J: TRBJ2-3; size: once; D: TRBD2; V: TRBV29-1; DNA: TGCAGCGTTGACTCTTCTAGCGGGAGAACAGATACGCAGTATTTT; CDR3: CSVDSSSGRTDTQYF
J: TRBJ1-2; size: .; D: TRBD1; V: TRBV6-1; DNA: TGTGCCAGCAGTGATAATACAGGGGTTGATGGCTACACCTTC; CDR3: CASSDNTGVDGYTF
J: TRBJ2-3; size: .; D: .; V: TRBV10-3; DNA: TGTGCCATCAGTGAGTCGGGCGAGACGGCAGCAGATACGCAGTATTTT; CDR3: CAISESGETAADTQYF
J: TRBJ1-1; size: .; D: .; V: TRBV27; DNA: TGTGCCAGCAGTTTATCCCTCGGCAGCACTGAAGCTTTCTTT; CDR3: CASSLSLGSTEAFF
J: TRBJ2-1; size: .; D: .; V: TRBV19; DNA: TGTGCCAGTAGTCCTAGGGACCATAGTCGACATGAGCAGTTCTTC; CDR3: CASSPRDHSRHEQFF
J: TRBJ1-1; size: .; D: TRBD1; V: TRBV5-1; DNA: TGCGCCAGCAGCAAAGGACAGGTTTTTACGACCATGAACACTGAAGCTTTCTTT; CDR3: CASSKGQVFTTMNTEAFF
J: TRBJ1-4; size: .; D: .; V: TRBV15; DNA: TGTGCCACCAGCCCGGACCACAGAGAAAAACTGTTTTTT; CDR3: CATSPDHREKLFF
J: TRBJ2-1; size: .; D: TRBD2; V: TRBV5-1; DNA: TGCGCCAGCAGCTTAAGAAAAGGGCGGGAGGGCTGGAATGAGCAGTTCTTC; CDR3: CASSLRKGREGWNEQFF
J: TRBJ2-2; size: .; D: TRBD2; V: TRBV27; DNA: TGTGCCAGCAGTCATTACGCTAGCGGGATTTTGAACACCGGGGAGCTGTTTTTT; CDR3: CASSHYASGILNTGELFF
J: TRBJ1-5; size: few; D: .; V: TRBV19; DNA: TGTGCCAGTAGTCGGTTAGTCGATTCTCAGCCCCAGCATTTT; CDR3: CASSRLVDSQPQHF
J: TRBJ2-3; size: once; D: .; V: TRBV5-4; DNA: TGTGCCAGCAGCTTGGTCGGGAGTGGAACAGATACGCAGTATTTT; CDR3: CASSLVGSGTDTQYF
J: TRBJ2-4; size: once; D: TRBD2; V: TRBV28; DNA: TGTGCCAGCAGGCGGACTAGCACAAACATTCAGTACTTC; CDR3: CASRRTSTNIQYF
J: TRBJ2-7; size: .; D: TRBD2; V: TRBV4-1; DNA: TGCGCCAGCAGCCTCGAGAGGGGTAGCGGGGTACACTCCTACGAGCAGTACTTC; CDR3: CASSLERGSGVHSYEQYF
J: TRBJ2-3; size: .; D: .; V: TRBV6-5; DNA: TGTGCCAGCAGTTACTTAGGTCCCACAGATACGCAGTATTTT; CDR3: CASSYLGPTDTQYF
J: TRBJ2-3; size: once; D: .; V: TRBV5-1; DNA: TGCGCCAGCAGTTTACTATCCACAGATACGCAGTATTTT; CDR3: CASSLLSTDTQYF
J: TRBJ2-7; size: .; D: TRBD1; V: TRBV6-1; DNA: TGTGCCACCCTGCCAGAAACAGGGGATCTCTTCGGGCAGTACTTC; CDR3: CATLPETGDLFGQYF
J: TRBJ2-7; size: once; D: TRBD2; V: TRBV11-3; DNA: TGTGCCAGCAGCCCAGGTAGACTAGCGGGACCCAGGGACGAGCAGTACTTC; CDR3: CASSPGRLAGPRDEQYF
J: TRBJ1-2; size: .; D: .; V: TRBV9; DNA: TGTGCCAGCAGCGTGGGTCTCAGGAGGGACTACACCTTC; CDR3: CASSVGLRRDYTF
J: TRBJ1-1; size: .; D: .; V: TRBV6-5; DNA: TGTGCCAGCAGTTACTCGACGAGGGGCTCGGACACTGAAGCTTTCTTT; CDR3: CASSYSTRGSDTEAFF
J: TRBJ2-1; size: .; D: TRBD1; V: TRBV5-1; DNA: TGCGCCAGCAGCGATCTGGGACAGGCCTTCTCCTACAATGAGCAGTTCTTC; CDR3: CASSDLGQAFSYNEQFF
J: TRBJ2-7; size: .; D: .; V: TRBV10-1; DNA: TGCGCCAGCAGTGAGGGCAGCTTTTACGAGCAGTACTTC; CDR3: CASSEGSFYEQYF
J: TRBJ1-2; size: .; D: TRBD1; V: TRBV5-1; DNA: TGCGCCAGCAGCCCCACTACGACAGGGGGGGACTATGGCTACACCTTC; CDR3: CASSPTTTGGDYGYTF
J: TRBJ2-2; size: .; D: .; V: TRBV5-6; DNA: TGTGCCAGCAGCTTGGTGGGGGTCGTTGACACCGGGGAGCTGTTTTTT; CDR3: CASSLVGVVDTGELFF
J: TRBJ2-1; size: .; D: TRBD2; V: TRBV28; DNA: TGTGCCAGCAGCGGCGGACTAGCCGGCAATGAGCAGTTCTTC; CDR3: CASSGGLAGNEQFF
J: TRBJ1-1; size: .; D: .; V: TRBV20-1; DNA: TGCAGTGCTAGAGGAGGGGAGAGAGCTTTCTTT; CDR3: CSARGGERAFF
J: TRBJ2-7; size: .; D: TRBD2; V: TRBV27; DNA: TGTGCCAGCAGTTTATCGATAGCGGGAGGGGTCGAGCAGTACTTC; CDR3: CASSLSIAGGVEQYF
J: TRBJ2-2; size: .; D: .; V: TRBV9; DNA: TGTGCCAGCAGCCCGGGAAGGGAGCTGTTTTTT; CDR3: CASSPGRELFF